This T cell receptor beta chain originates from a study of cytomegalovirus exposure and HLA in healthy donors. Trimming removed 4 bases at V and 9 bases at J, with 7 bases between. This CDR3 spans 11 amino acids. CDR1 is MGHDK, CDR2 SYGVNS, per germline. The PCR ran on 60 Vbeta and 13 Jbeta primers. TCRdb's copy holds only in-frame clones and misses some; the assay was immunoSEQ multiplex PCR. The table for this sample gives tens of thousands of clones. The TCR originated in a female donor in good health and CMV-seronegative. Sequencing was done on a sample of PBMCs. The rearrangement links TRBV25-1 to TRBJ2-1; tentative D call: TRBD2 (5 bases). This CDR3 reads CASSAGSEQFF. The CDR3 nucleotides are TGTGCCAGCAGTGCTGGGAGTGAGCAGTTCTTC.